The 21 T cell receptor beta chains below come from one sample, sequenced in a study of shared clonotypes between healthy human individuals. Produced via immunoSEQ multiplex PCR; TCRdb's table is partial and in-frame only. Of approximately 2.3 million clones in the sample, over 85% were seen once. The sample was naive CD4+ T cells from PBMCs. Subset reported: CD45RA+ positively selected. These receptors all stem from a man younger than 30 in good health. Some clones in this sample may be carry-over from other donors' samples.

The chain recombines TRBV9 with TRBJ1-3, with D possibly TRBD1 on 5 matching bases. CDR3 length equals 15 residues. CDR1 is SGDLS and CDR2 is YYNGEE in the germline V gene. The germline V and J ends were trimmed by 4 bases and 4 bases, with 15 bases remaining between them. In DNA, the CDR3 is TGTGCCAGCAGCCCCCCGGGGGTTCGAGGAAACACCATATATTTT. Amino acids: CASSPPGVRGNTIYF.

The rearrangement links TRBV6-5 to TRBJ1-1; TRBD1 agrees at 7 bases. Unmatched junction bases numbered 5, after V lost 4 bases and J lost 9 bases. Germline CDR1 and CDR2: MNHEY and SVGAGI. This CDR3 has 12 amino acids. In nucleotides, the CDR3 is TGTGCCAGCAGTTCCCTGACAGGGCAAGCTTTCTTT. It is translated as CASSSLTGQAFF.

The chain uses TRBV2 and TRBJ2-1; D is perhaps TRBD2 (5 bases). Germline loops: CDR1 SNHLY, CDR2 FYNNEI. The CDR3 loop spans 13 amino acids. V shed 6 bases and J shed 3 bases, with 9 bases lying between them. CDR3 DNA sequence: TGTGCCAGCAGCGAAACTAGCTACAATGAGCAGTTCTTC. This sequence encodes CASSETSYNEQFF.

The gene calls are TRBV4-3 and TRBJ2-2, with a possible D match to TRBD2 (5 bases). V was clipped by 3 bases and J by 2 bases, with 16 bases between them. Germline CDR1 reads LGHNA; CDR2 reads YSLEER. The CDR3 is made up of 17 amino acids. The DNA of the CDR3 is TGCGCCAGCAGCCACGCCGGAGGTGGACGAAACACCGGGGAGCTGTTTTTT. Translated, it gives CASSHAGGGRNTGELFF.

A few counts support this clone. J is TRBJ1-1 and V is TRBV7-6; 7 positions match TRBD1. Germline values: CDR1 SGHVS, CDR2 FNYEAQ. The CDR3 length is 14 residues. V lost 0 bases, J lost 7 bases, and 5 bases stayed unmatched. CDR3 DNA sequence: TGTGCCAGCAGCTTAGCGAGGGGGCTCGGTGAAGCTTTCTTT. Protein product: CASSLARGLGEAFF.

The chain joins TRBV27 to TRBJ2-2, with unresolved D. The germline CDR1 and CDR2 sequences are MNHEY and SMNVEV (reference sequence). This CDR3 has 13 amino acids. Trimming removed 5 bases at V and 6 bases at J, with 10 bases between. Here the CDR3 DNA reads TGTGCCAGCAGTACCGTCGCGGCCGGGGAGCTGTTTTTT. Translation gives CASSTVAAGELFF.

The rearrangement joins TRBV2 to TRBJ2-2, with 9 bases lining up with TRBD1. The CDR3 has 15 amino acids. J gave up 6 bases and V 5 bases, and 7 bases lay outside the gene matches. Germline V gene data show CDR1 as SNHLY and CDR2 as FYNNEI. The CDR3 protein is CASSLGQGFAGELFF. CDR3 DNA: TGTGCCAGCAGTCTCGGACAGGGGTTCGCCGGGGAGCTGTTTTTT.

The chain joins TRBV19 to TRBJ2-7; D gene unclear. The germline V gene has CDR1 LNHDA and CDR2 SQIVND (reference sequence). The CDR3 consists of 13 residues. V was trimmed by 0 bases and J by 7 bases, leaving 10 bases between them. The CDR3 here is CASSIDQRLEQYF. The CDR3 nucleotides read TGTGCCAGTAGTATAGATCAACGGCTAGAGCAGTACTTC.

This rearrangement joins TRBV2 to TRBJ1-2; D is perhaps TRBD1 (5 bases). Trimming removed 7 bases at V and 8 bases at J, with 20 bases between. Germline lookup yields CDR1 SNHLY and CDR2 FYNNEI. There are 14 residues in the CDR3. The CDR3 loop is CASTIRGLIEGYTF. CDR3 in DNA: TGTGCCAGCACCATCCGGGGCCTTATTGAGGGCTACACCTTC.

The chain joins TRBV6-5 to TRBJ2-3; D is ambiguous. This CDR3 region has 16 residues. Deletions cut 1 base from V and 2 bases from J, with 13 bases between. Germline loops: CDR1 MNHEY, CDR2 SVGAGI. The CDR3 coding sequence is TGTGCCAGCAGTTACTATAGTCCGGCCAACACAGATACGCAGTATTTT. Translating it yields CASSYYSPANTDTQYF.

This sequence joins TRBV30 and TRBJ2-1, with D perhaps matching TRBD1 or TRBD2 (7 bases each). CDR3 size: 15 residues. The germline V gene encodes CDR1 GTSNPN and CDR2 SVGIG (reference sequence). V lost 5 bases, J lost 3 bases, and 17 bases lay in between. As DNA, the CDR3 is TGTGCCTGGGTAGGGAGGGGACAGTACTACAATGAGCAGTTCTTC. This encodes CAWVGRGQYYNEQFF.

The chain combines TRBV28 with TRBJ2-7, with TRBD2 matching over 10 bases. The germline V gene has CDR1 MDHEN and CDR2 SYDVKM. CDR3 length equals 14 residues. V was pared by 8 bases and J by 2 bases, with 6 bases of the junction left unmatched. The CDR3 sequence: CASRAGGPPYEQYF. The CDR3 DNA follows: TGTGCCAGCCGAGCGGGAGGGCCCCCCTACGAGCAGTACTTC.

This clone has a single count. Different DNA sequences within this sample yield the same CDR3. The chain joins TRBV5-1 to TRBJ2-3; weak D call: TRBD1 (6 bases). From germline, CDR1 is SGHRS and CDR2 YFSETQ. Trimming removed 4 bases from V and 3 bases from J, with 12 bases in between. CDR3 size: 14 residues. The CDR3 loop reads CASSLGQLTDTQYF. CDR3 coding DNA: TGCGCCAGCAGCCTTGGACAGCTTACAGATACGCAGTATTTT.

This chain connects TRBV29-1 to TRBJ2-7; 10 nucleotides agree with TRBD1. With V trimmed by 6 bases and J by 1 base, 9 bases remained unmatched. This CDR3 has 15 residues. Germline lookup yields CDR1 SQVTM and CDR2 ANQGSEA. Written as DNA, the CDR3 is TGCAGCGTCGACGCCTCGGGACAGGGGTCCTACGAGCAGTACTTC. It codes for CSVDASGQGSYEQYF.

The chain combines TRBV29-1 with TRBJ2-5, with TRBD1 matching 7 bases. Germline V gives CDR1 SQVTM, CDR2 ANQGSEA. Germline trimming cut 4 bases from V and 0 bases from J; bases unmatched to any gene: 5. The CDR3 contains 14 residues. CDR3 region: CSVAGQRHQETQYF. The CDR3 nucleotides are TGCAGCGTTGCGGGACAGAGACACCAAGAGACCCAGTACTTC.

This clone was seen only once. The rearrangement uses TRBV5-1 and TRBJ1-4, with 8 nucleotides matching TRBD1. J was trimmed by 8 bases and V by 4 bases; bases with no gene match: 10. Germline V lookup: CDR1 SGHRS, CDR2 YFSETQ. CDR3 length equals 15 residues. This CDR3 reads CASSIGQGGGEKLFF. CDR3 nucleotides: TGCGCCAGCAGCATCGGACAGGGAGGTGGCGAAAAACTGTTTTTT.

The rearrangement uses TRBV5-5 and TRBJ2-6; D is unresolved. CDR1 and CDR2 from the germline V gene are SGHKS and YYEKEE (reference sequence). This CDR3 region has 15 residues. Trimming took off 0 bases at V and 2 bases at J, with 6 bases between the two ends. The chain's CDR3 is CASSLAGAGANVLTF. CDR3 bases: TGTGCCAGCAGCTTGGCTGGGGCTGGGGCCAACGTCCTGACTTTC.

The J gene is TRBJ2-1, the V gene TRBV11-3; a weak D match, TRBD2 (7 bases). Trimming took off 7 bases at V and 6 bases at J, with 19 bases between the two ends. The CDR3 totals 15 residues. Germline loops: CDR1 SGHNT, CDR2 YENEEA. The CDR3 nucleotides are TGTGCCAGCACCCAGGGGTATCGGGAGGTCAATGAGCAGTTCTTC. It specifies CASTQGYREVNEQFF.

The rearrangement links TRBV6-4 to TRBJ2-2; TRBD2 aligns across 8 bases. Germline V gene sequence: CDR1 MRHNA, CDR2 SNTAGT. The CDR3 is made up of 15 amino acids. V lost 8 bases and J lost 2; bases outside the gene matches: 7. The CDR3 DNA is TGTGCCAGCGCCCGGGCGGGAGGAAACACCGGGGAGCTGTTTTTT. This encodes CASARAGGNTGELFF.

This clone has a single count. The CDR3 DNA follows: TGTGCCAGCAGCCATGGGACAGGGGAAACTGAAGCTTTCTTT. Its protein product is CASSHGTGETEAFF. The genes are TRBV16 and TRBJ1-1, with 10 bases lining up with TRBD1. This CDR3 has 14 residues. V shed 3 bases, J shed 5 bases, and the junction held 3 bases outside the gene matches. CDR1 is KGHSY, CDR2 FQNENV, per germline.

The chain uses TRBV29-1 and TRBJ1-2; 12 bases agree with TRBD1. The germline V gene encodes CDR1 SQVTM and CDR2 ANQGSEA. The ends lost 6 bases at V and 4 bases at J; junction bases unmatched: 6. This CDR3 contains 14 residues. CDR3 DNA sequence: TGCAGCGTCGTCGGGACAGGGGGCCGCTATGGCTACACCTTC. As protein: CSVVGTGGRYGYTF.